These 25 T cell receptor beta chains originate from one sample sequenced in a study of CXCR4 blockade with PD-1 therapy in pancreatic cancer. Using immunoSEQ multiplex PCR, the repertoire was profiled, and TCRdb retains in-frame clones only, with some absent. The data contain several thousand clones, approximately 60% of them singletons. The material sequenced was tumor tissue. Receptors originate from a human donor with pancreatic ductal adenocarcinoma.

The chain carries TRBV28 and TRBJ2-2, with D tentatively TRBD1 (5 bases). The CDR3 is 14 amino acids. V was shortened by 7 bases and J by 0 bases, with 9 bases between the two germline ends. Per germline, CDR1 MDHEN and CDR2 SYDVKM. The CDR3, as DNA: TGTGCCAGCACAGGGCCGGCGAACACCGGGGAGCTGTTTTTT. Amino acid sequence: CASTGPANTGELFF.

The genes are TRBV30 and TRBJ1-2; 8 nucleotides line up with TRBD1. The V gene's germline CDR1 is GTSNPN and CDR2 SVGIG (reference sequence). The V segment lost 4 bases and the J segment 3 bases; nucleotides outside the gene matches: 7. The CDR3 extends over 14 amino acids. CDR3 DNA: TGTGCCTGGACCCGGACAGGGTTATACTATGGCTACACCTTC. As protein: CAWTRTGLYYGYTF. The whole variable domain, remainder taken from reference TRBV30 and TRBJ1-2, is SQTIHQWPATLVQPVGSPLSLECTVEGTSNPNLYWYRQAAGRGLQLLFYSVGIGQISSEVPQNLSASRPQDRQFILSSKKLLLSDSGFYLCAWTRTGLYYGYTFGSGTRLTVV.

This chain joins TRBV15 and TRBJ2-7, with 13 bases identical to TRBD2. The trim removed 3 bases at V and 5 bases at J, leaving 7 bases unmatched. The V gene's germline CDR1 is LNHNV and CDR2 YYDKDF (reference sequence). The CDR3 contains 16 residues. As DNA, the CDR3 is TGTGCCACCAGCAGGGAACTAGCGGGGGGGCTGGACGAGCAGTACTTC. Protein sequence: CATSRELAGGLDEQYF.

The CDR3 spells CASSLAGYNEQFF. The CDR3 region has the DNA TGTGCCAGTAGTTTAGCGGGTTACAATGAGCAGTTCTTC. The chain carries TRBV19 and TRBJ2-1; 7 bases agree with TRBD2. Germline CDR1 is LNHDA and CDR2 is SQIVND (reference sequence). The J segment lost 4 bases and the V segment lost 5 bases, leaving 2 bases of the junction unmatched. CDR3 length: 13 amino acids.

This clone was counted between two and nine times. J is TRBJ2-7 and V is TRBV1; the DNA was not used to check the table's D call, TRBD2. TRBV1 is a pseudogene locus. The CDR3 is 13 residues long. The CDR3 DNA follows: TGCGCCAGCAGCCAAAGCGTGACCTACGAGCAGTACTTC. Translation: CASSQSVTYEQYF.

The genes are TRBV2 and TRBJ2-2; no reliable D call. There are 14 residues in the CDR3. Germline loops: CDR1 SNHLY, CDR2 FYNNEI. V was pared by 5 bases and J by 1 base, with 8 bases between. The DNA for the CDR3 is TGTGCCAGCAGTAAGATCAGGAACACCGGGGAGCTGTTTTTT. Protein: CASSKIRNTGELFF.

The chain couples TRBV19 to TRBJ1-1, with D unresolved. V lost 7 bases and J lost 2, with 11 bases in between. CDR1 is LNHDA, CDR2 SQIVND, per germline (reference sequence). CDR3 length equals 13 residues. CDR3 in amino acids: CASTPSENTEAFF. The CDR3 region has the DNA TGTGCCAGTACCCCCTCAGARAACACTGAAGCTTTCTTT.

This clone has more than one count but fewer than ten. The J gene is TRBJ1-1, the V gene TRBV28; D is unresolved. Trimming shortened V by 6 bases and J by 5 bases, and 16 bases separated the two germline ends. Germline V CDR1 and CDR2: MDHEN, SYDVKM. The CDR3 contains 14 residues. CDR3 DNA sequence: TGTGCCAGCAGCCAGAGCACTGGATGGACTGAAGCTTTCTTT. This gives the protein CASSQSTGWTEAFF.

The chain links TRBV9 to TRBJ2-1; 9 bases line up with TRBD1. V dropped 3 bases and J dropped 6; count of bases not matched to a gene: 10. Germline CDR1 is SGDLS and CDR2 is YYNGEE. This CDR3 is 16 amino acids long. The CDR3 DNA sequence: TGTGCCAGCAGCGCCCTAACCGGGACAGGGCGCAATGAGCAGTTCTTC. It translates to CASSALTGTGRNEQFF.

V is TRBV6-8 and J is TRBJ1-2; a weak D match, TRBD1 (6 bases). Germline CDR1 and CDR2: MNHGY and SAAAGT. V gave up 10 bases and J gave up 3 bases, with 18 bases separating them. The CDR3 runs 14 residues. The CDR3 protein is CAIGATGLYYGYTF. CDR3 nucleotide sequence: TGTGCCATCGGGGCTACAGGGCTATACTATGGCTACACCTTC.

The chain joins TRBV15 to TRBJ1-4; 7 bases align to TRBD1. With 4 bases clipped from V and 6 bases from J, the junction kept 8 bases outside the gene matches. This CDR3 region has 15 residues. CDR1 is LNHNV and CDR2 is YYDKDF in the germline V gene (reference sequence). The DNA for the CDR3 is TGTGCCACCAGCACCTTGAGGGGGCGAGATGAAAAACTGTTTTTT. It encodes CATSTLRGRDEKLFF. Full variable domain (missing parts from reference TRBV15 and TRBJ1-4): DAMVIQNPRYQVTQFGKPVTLSCSQTLNHNVMYWYQQKSSQAPKLLFHYYDKDFNNEADTPDNFQSRRPNTSFCFLDIRSPGLGDTAMYLCATSTLRGRDEKLFFGSGTQLSVL.

J is TRBJ2-5 and V is TRBV29-1, with 14 bases matching TRBD2. Germline assignment: CDR1 SQVTM and CDR2 ANQGSEA. After removal of 7 bases from V and 0 bases from J, the junction contained 7 bases not matched to a gene. This CDR3 is 16 amino acids long. The DNA of the CDR3 is TGCAGCGCCACCGGGACTAGCGGGGGTTACCAAGAGACCCAGTACTTC. It is translated as CSATGTSGGYQETQYF.

There are a few counts of this clone. V is TRBV29-1 and J is TRBJ2-1; D unresolved. Germline V gene sequence: CDR1 SQVTM, CDR2 ANQGSEA. The CDR3 sequence is 12 residues long. The germline V and J ends were trimmed by 0 bases and 9 bases, with 9 bases remaining between them. CDR3 protein: CSVEDPAAEQFF. The CDR3 DNA is TGCAGCGTTGAAGATCCGGCAGCTGAGCAGTTCTTC.

This clone was counted between two and nine times. This chain joins TRBV22-1 and TRBJ1-4. TRBV22-1 constitutes a pseudogene. The CDR3 sequence is 13 residues long. The CDR3: CASSLRRNEKLFF. CDR3 sequence (DNA): TGTGCCAGCAGTTTGCGAAGGAATGAAAAACTGTTTTTT.

The V and J genes are TRBV29-1 and TRBJ1-2; D might be TRBD1 (5 bases). The V gene's germline CDR1 is SQVTM and CDR2 ANQGSEA. The germline V and J ends were trimmed by 3 bases and 7 bases, with 12 bases remaining between them. CDR3 length equals 12 residues. This CDR3 is CSVDPLTAGYTF. In DNA form, the CDR3 reads TGCAGCGTTGATCCCCTGACAGCTGGCTACACCTTC.

This clone was seen only a few times. The rearrangement joins TRBV19 to TRBJ2-7; 9 bases match TRBD1. The V gene end was trimmed by 10 bases and the J gene end by 6 bases; junction bases not matched to a gene: 4. The CDR3 is 11 residues long. Germline CDR1 reads LNHDA; CDR2 reads SQIVND (reference sequence). CDR3 region: CANGTGSEQYF. CDR3 bases: TGTGCCAATGGGACAGGGAGCGAGCAGTACTTC.

This chain joins TRBV28 and TRBJ1-1, with TRBD1 identical over 7 bases. The J segment lost 2 bases and the V segment lost 6 bases, leaving 9 bases of the junction unmatched. This CDR3 is 15 amino acids long. Germline lookup yields CDR1 MDHEN and CDR2 SYDVKM. CDR3 sequence (DNA): TGTGCCAGCAGAACCCGGGACAGTGTTAACACTGAAGCTTTCTTT. It translates to CASRTRDSVNTEAFF.

This chain connects TRBV25-1 to TRBJ1-2; unclear D gene. The germline V gene has CDR1 MGHDK and CDR2 SYGVNS. CDR3 length: 12 residues. Trimming stripped 2 bases from V and 2 bases from J, with 3 bases between. In DNA form, the CDR3 reads TGTGCCAGCAGTGAACACAACTATGGCTACACCTTC. This gives the protein CASSEHNYGYTF.

The chain links TRBV14 to TRBJ2-1; 11 bases line up with TRBD2. This CDR3 spans 16 amino acids. Germline V gene sequence: CDR1 SGHDN, CDR2 FVKESK. Germline trimming cut 5 bases from V and 4 bases from J; bases unmatched to any gene: 7. DNA of the CDR3: TGTGCCAGCAGCAAAATAGCGGGAGGGCCATACAATGAGCAGTTCTTC. Protein product: CASSKIAGGPYNEQFF.

Only one count was recorded for this clone. This chain joins TRBV6-8 and TRBJ2-1; 7 positions match TRBD2. V lost 8 bases to trimming and J lost 7 bases; unmatched junction nucleotides: 11. The CDR3 consists of 14 residues. Germline V gene sequence: CDR1 MNHGY, CDR2 SAAAGT. This CDR3 is CASLPRGLDNEQFF. The CDR3 DNA reads TGTGCCAGCCTGCCCCGTGGACTAGATAATGAGCAGTTCTTC.

This rearrangement joins TRBV29-1 to TRBJ2-2; TRBD2 might be the D (6 bases). V was pared by 3 bases and J by 5 bases, with 13 bases between. Germline values: CDR1 SQVTM, CDR2 ANQGSEA. The CDR3 has 14 amino acids. Here the CDR3 reads CSVDAGGRTGELFF. CDR3 bases: TGCAGCGTTGACGCCGGGGGTAGGACCGGGGAGCTGTTTTTT.

V gene TRBV11-3 combines with J gene TRBJ2-1; possibly TRBD1 for D (6 bases). Trimming stripped 5 bases from V and 6 bases from J, with 14 bases between. This CDR3 has 14 residues. CDR1 SGHNT and CDR2 YENEEA come from the germline V gene. The CDR3 DNA follows: TGTGCCAGCAGCCGGGCGGAACAGGGCAATGAGCAGTTCTTC. This translates into CASSRAEQGNEQFF.

The rearrangement uses TRBV19 and TRBJ2-7; D gene ambiguous. CDR3 length: 13 amino acids. Looked up from germline, CDR1 is LNHDA and CDR2 is SQIVND (reference sequence). V was trimmed by 3 bases and J by 3 bases, leaving 9 bases between them. CDR3 DNA: TGTGCCAGTAGTATCAACATGAACTACGAGCAGTACTTC. Residues: CASSINMNYEQYF.

The chain employs TRBV30 and TRBJ2-7; D unresolved. Trimming cost V 3 bases and J 3 bases, with 12 bases left between them. This CDR3 region has 13 residues. CDR1 and CDR2 (germline): GTSNPN, SVGIG (reference sequence). The CDR3 DNA reads TGTGCCTGGAGCCAAAAAGGCTACTACGAGCAGTACTTC. This codes for CAWSQKGYYEQYF.

Only a few counts were recorded for this clone. This chain joins TRBV6-8 and TRBJ2-3; D tentatively reads TRBD1 or TRBD2 (5 bases each). This CDR3 is built from 14 residues. Trimming took off 5 bases at V and 11 bases at J, with 20 bases between the two ends. CDR1 and CDR2 from the germline V gene are MNHGY and SAAAGT. As DNA, the CDR3 is TGTGCCAGCAGTGAGGACGGGGCAAATAGAGGGCAGTATTTT. This codes for CASSEDGANRGQYF.